This T cell receptor beta chain originates from a study of blood T cell repertoires in COVID-19. In the study overall: Whether acute or convalescent, the COVID-19 samples came from the United States, Italy and Spain. The cDNA or gDNA used as material had been derived from T cells, B-cell-depleted T cells, or PBMCs.

Per the original data handling: Researchers report that nucleated cell counts were estimated from reference gene primer amplification. Produced via immunoSEQ multiplex PCR; TCRdb's table is partial and in-frame only. V, J and clone size were drawn from that table, and D and trimming were deduced from the DNA. The repertoire holds more than 85,000 clones, with roughly 81% as singletons. The trim removed 1 base at V and 0 bases at J, leaving 0 bases unmatched. The CDR3 has 15 amino acids. Germline CDR1 and CDR2: LGHDT and YNNKEL (reference sequence). This chain uses TRBV3-1 (or the pseudogene TRBV3-2) with TRBJ2-3; TRBD2 matches 8 bases. The source is a woman in her 70s with acute or convalescent COVID-19. The sequenced material came from peripheral blood. The CDR3 sequence is CASSQASGSTDTQYF. The CDR3 bases are TGTGCCAGCAGCCAAGCTAGCGGGAGCACAGATACGCAGTATTTT.